These T cell receptor beta chains were read from a single sample in a study of cytomegalovirus exposure and HLA in healthy donors. The repertoire was sequenced with immunoSEQ multiplex PCR; TCRdb's copy has only in-frame clones and lacks some. This table holds some 150,000 clones, less than 85% found once. The source material was PBMCs. These receptors were obtained from a man between 60 and 75 years old in good health and CMV-seronegative. Each CDR3 is given with its conserved first and last residue. Fields, in order: J gene, V gene, D gene, clone size, CDR3 DNA, CDR3 protein. The D gene is left open where the match is weak. Rows may omit the clone size; those that give it use once, few, many or a size class.

TRBJ2-7 | TRBV18 | - | - | TGTGCCAGCTCACTACAGGATACCTCCTACGAGCAGTACTTC | CASSLQDTSYEQYF
TRBJ1-5 | TRBV2 | TRBD1 | - | TGTGCCAGCAGTCCACAGGGGATTCAGCCCCAGCATTTT | CASSPQGIQPQHF
TRBJ2-7 | TRBV7-8 | - | once | TGTGCCAGCAGCTTCAACCGGGACACCACCTACGAGCAGTACTTC | CASSFNRDTTYEQYF
TRBJ1-5 | TRBV7-9 | - | - | TGTGCCAGCAGCTTCCCGGATCAGCCCCAGCATTTT | CASSFPDQPQHF
TRBJ2-3 | TRBV29-1 | - | - | TGCAGCGTCCCAGGGGTAGACGATACGCAGTATTTT | CSVPGVDDTQYF
TRBJ2-7 | TRBV7-2 | - | - | TGTGCCAGCACACAGGCGGACGAGCAGTACTTC | CASTQADEQYF
TRBJ2-1 | TRBV5-1 | TRBD2 | - | TGCGCCAGCAGCTTGGGGACTAGCGGGTTGGATGAGCAGTTCTTC | CASSLGTSGLDEQFF
TRBJ2-7 | TRBV5-6 | - | few | TGTGCCAGCAGCTTGGGGCTGGGGGGCTCCTACGAGCAGTACTTC | CASSLGLGGSYEQYF
TRBJ1-5 | TRBV29-1 | - | - | TGCAGCGTTGAAGTAGGAAAGGGGCAGCCCCAGCATTTT | CSVEVGKGQPQHF
TRBJ1-6 | TRBV7-3 | - | - | TGTGCCAGCAGCCGGGGAGTTAATTCACCCCTCCACTTT | CASSRGVNSPLHF
TRBJ2-6 | TRBV28 | TRBD1 | - | TGTGCCGCTAGGGGACAGGGCAACTCTGGGGCCAACGTCCTGACTTTC | CAARGQGNSGANVLTF
TRBJ2-7 | TRBV7-2 | TRBD2 | - | TGTGCCAGCAGCCCCGGGACTAGCGGGAGGGAGCAATTC | CASSPGTSGREQF
TRBJ2-1 | TRBV5-1 | TRBD2 | - | TGCGCCAGCAGCCCGAGTTGGACTAGCGGGCCTTACAATGAGCAGTTCTTC | CASSPSWTSGPYNEQFF
TRBJ1-6 | TRBV10-1 | - | - | TGCGCCAGCAGTGATCAGGGAAGGGGTGAAAATTCACCCCTCCACTTT | CASSDQGRGENSPLHF
TRBJ2-5 | TRBV5-1 | - | - | TGCGCCAGCAGCGGGGGACTGGGAGGAGAGACCCAGTACTTC | CASSGGLGGETQYF
TRBJ2-3 | TRBV6-1 | - | - | TGTGCCAGCAGTGAGGTTGGGGGAGGACCAGATACGCAGTATTTT | CASSEVGGGPDTQYF
TRBJ2-2 | TRBV2 | TRBD2 | once | TGTGCCAGCAGTTACGGACTAGCGGGAGGGCCAGGCACCGGGGAGCTGTTTTTT | CASSYGLAGGPGTGELFF
TRBJ1-2 | TRBV7-6 | - | - | TGTGCCAGCAGCTTAGCGGGGGGGCAGCTCTATGGCTACACCTTC | CASSLAGGQLYGYTF
TRBJ2-3 | TRBV7-2 | - | - | TGTGCCAGCAGCTACAACCCCGGGGGGCAAGATACGCAGTATTTT | CASSYNPGGQDTQYF
TRBJ2-1 | TRBV2 | - | once | TGTGCCAGTGACAGAGTCTCATACAATGAGCAGTTCTTC | CASDRVSYNEQFF
TRBJ2-1 | TRBV7-2 | - | - | TGTGCCAGCAACCGACAGGGGGCCCTAGCGGGGGAGCAGTTCTTC | CASNRQGALAGEQFF
TRBJ2-1 | TRBV7-3 | TRBD2 | - | TGTGCCAACAGCTTGACTAGCGGGGGGAAGTTCGATGAGCAGTTCTTC | CANSLTSGGKFDEQFF
TRBJ2-2 | TRBV18 | TRBD2 | - | TGTGCCAGCTCAATCGGACTAGCGGGAGGTTCAACCGGGGAGCTGTTTTTT | CASSIGLAGGSTGELFF
TRBJ1-4 | TRBV15 | - | few | TGTGCCACCAGCAGAGATATGAGGGAAAAACTGTTTTTT | CATSRDMREKLFF
TRBJ2-1 | TRBV28 | - | - | TGTGCCAGCTCGACAGCGCTCTACAATGAGCAGTTCTTC | CASSTALYNEQFF
TRBJ2-2 | TRBV30 | TRBD1 | - | TGTGCCTGGAGTGTAATTCCCCCCGGGACAGGGGCGAGCGGGGAGCTGTTTTTT | CAWSVIPPGTGASGELFF
TRBJ2-7 | TRBV5-4 | TRBD1 | once | TGTGCCAGCAGCTTGAGAGGACAGGGAAACGAGCAGTACTTC | CASSLRGQGNEQYF
TRBJ1-2 | TRBV28 | - | - | TGTGCGGCGGTAGCTAACTATGGCTACACCTTC | CAAVANYGYTF
TRBJ2-7 | TRBV28 | - | - | TGTGCCAGCAGTTTATATGGGGGCCCTACCTACGAGCAGTACTTC | CASSLYGGPTYEQYF
TRBJ2-7 | TRBV5-6 | TRBD2 | - | TGTGCCAGCAGCGGACTAGCGGAGTCTGGATACGAGCAGTACTTC | CASSGLAESGYEQYF
TRBJ1-1 | TRBV15 | - | - | TGTGCCACCAGCGTGCAGGGGAACACTGAAGCTTTCTTT | CATSVQGNTEAFF
TRBJ2-1 | TRBV10-3 | TRBD2 | - | TGTGCCATCAGGGCTAGCGGGAGTATCCATGAGCAGTTCTTC | CAIRASGSIHEQFF
TRBJ2-7 | TRBV28 | TRBD1 | - | TGTGCCAGCAGGGGCAGGGGGCTCGGGGCTTACGAGCAGTACTTC | CASRGRGLGAYEQYF
TRBJ2-2 | TRBV4-2 | TRBD2 | - | TGTGCCAGCAGCCAAGGTCTAGCGGGGAATGTCGGGGAGCTGTTTTTT | CASSQGLAGNVGELFF
TRBJ1-3 | TRBV28 | - | - | TGTGCCAGCACAGGAAGTCTCTCTGGAAACACCATATATTTT | CASTGSLSGNTIYF
TRBJ1-2 | TRBV29-1 | - | - | TGCAGCGTTGAAAGGGGCTATGGCTACACCTTC | CSVERGYGYTF
TRBJ2-1 | TRBV19 | TRBD1 | - | TGTGCCAGTAGTAAAGACAGGGGGCTAGGCGGTGAGCAGTTCTTC | CASSKDRGLGGEQFF
TRBJ2-1 | TRBV4-2 | TRBD2 | - | TGTGCCAGCAGCCAAGGCGAGGGCGGGGGGGCCTACAATGAGCAGTTCTTC | CASSQGEGGGAYNEQFF
TRBJ2-5 | TRBV28 | TRBD1 | once | TGTGCCAGCAGGGATCCCATAGGGACAGAAGAGACCCAGTACTTC | CASRDPIGTEETQYF
TRBJ1-4 | TRBV30 | - | - | TGTGCCTGGAGTGTAGGGGGGGCCGACGAAAAACTGTTTTTT | CAWSVGGADEKLFF
TRBJ2-7 | TRBV27 | TRBD2 | - | TGTGCCAGCAGCGCGGGAGGGCATCCATCCTACGAGCAGTACTTC | CASSAGGHPSYEQYF
TRBJ1-2 | TRBV5-1 | - | - | TGCGCCAGCAGCCCAAGGCCAGGGGCCAACTATGGCTACACCTTC | CASSPRPGANYGYTF
TRBJ2-1 | TRBV10-3 | - | - | TGTGCCATCAGCCGGGACTCAAGCTCCTACAATGAGCAGTTCTTC | CAISRDSSSYNEQFF
TRBJ2-2 | TRBV10-3 | - | - | TGTGCCATCAGTGGATACGGACAGCCCCCAGATTATAACACCGGGGAGCTGTTTTTT | CAISGYGQPPDYNTGELFF
TRBJ2-7 | TRBV4-1 | TRBD1 | few | TGCGCCAGCAGCCAAGGAACAGGGGCTGAGCAGTACTTC | CASSQGTGAEQYF
TRBJ2-1 | TRBV5-1 | - | once | TGCGCCAGCAGCTTGGTGGTTAGCGGAAACAATGAGCAGTTCTTC | CASSLVVSGNNEQFF
TRBJ1-2 | TRBV28 | TRBD1 | - | TGTGCCAGCAGTACCGTGACAGGGGGCTTCTATGGCTACACCTTC | CASSTVTGGFYGYTF
TRBJ2-1 | TRBV9 | TRBD2 | - | TGTGCCAGCAGCGTTAGCGGGAGGGCATCTGAGCAGTTCTTC | CASSVSGRASEQFF
TRBJ2-1 | TRBV5-1 | TRBD2 | - | TGCGCCAGCAGCCCGAGACTAGCGGGGGGATTAGACCCCTCCTACAATGAGCAGTTCTTC | CASSPRLAGGLDPSYNEQFF
TRBJ1-2 | TRBV10-2 | - | few | TGCGCCAGCAGTGAGTCTGAGTATGGCTACACCTTC | CASSESEYGYTF
TRBJ2-5 | TRBV5-4 | TRBD2 | - | TGTGCCAGCAGCTCCTGGACTAGCCAAGAGACCCAGTACTTC | CASSSWTSQETQYF
TRBJ1-2 | TRBV5-1 | - | - | TGCGCCAGCAGCTTGGAACAGGTCTTTGGCTACACCTTC | CASSLEQVFGYTF
TRBJ2-3 | TRBV7-2 | - | - | TGTGCCAGCAGCTCGAGTTGGGGGGAAGATACGCAGTATTTT | CASSSSWGEDTQYF
TRBJ2-5 | TRBV30 | - | - | TGTGCCTGGAGTGTGGGACTTCAAGAGACCCAGTACTTC | CAWSVGLQETQYF
TRBJ2-7 | TRBV2 | - | - | TGTGCCAGCAGGCCAGCTTGGGTGGCAGGGGATGAGCAGTACTTC | CASRPAWVAGDEQYF
TRBJ1-1 | TRBV15 | - | - | TGTGCCACCTCCTCCTTCTTGAGTGTTGACAGGGAAGCTTTCTTT | CATSSFLSVDREAFF
TRBJ2-1 | TRBV5-1 | TRBD2 | - | TGCGCCAGCAGCCCGGGGGGGGGCTCCTACAATGAGCAGTTCTTC | CASSPGGGSYNEQFF
TRBJ2-1 | TRBV7-6 | TRBD2 | few | TGTGCCAGCAGCTTAAGCCCTAGCGGGAGCTTCAATGAGCAGTTCTTC | CASSLSPSGSFNEQFF